This TCR beta chain was captured by sequencing in a study of human T cells and chemical hapten exposure. As to time point: pre-sensitization, week 0. Treatment specified: therapeutic diphenylcyclopropenone sensitization with weekly scalp DPC. A few counts support this clonotype. MiXCR, run by TCRdb on the RACE reads, gives a single entry per CDR3 protein. The sample has approximately 370,000 distinct CDR3 sequences; over 5% are singletons. Looked up from germline, CDR1 is KGHDR and CDR2 is SFDVKD. Trimming stripped 3 bases from V and 0 bases from J, with 11 bases between. CDR3 size: 16 residues. This chain uses TRBV24-1 with TRBJ2-1; D perhaps matches TRBD1 (6 bases). The sequence derives from a woman between 18 and 29 years old with alopecia areata. Some clones in this sample may be carry-over from other donors' samples. This specimen was whole blood, taken in connection with sensitization to the hapten diphenylcyclopropenone (DPC). The CDR3 coding sequence is TGTGCCACCAGTGATAGTACAGGGAGCTCCTACAATGAGCAGTTCTTC. As protein: CATSDSTGSSYNEQFF.